The present T cell receptor (beta chain) was sequenced within a study of blood T cells in healthy people across ages. This clonotype has a handful of counts. Germline V gene sequence: CDR1 MDHEN, CDR2 SYDVKM. V lost 1 base to trimming and J lost 7 bases; unmatched junction nucleotides: 8. This CDR3 contains 16 residues. Through a sample-barcoded 5' primer and a J-beta primer mix, a second PCR was run for roughly 6 to 12 cycles. TCRdb ran MiXCR on the 5' RACE reads and lists one entry per CDR3 protein. The table lists roughly 1,800,000 distinct CDR3 sequences, less than 50% of them singletons. The chain is built from TRBV28 and TRBJ2-1; 9 nucleotides line up with TRBD2. This clonotype was obtained from a woman aged 40 to 49 in good health. Sequencing was done on a sample of blood. The CDR3 here is CASSLLGTSSGNEQFF. The CDR3 DNA reads TGTGCCAGCAGTTTATTGGGGACTAGCAGCGGGAATGAGCAGTTCTTC.